Listed below are T cell receptor beta chains from one sample, sequenced in a study of blood T cell repertoires in COVID-19. Data came from immunoSEQ multiplex PCR; TCRdb stores just in-frame clones and leaves some out. Of about 180,000 clones in the sample, less than 90% were seen once. The sample was PBMCs or T cells enriched from blood (not recorded which). These receptors were obtained from a woman in her forties or fifties who had recovered from COVID-19. Each CDR3 is given with its conserved first and last residue. D genes are given only for firm matches. Size tells how often a clone was seen (once, few, many) or the class of an expanded clone, and some rows leave it out.

NA	TRBJ1-3	TRBD1	TRBV5-1	TGCGCCAGCAGTTCCGACAGGGGAGGCAAAAACACCATATATTTT	CASSSDRGGKNTIYF
NA	TRBJ2-3	TRBD2	TRBV24-1	TGTGCCACCAGTCCCTCTAGCGGGGTGGAAGATACGCAGTATTTT	CATSPSSGVEDTQYF
NA	TRBJ1-1	NA	TRBV28	TGTGCCAGCAGTACCAGGGTATCTGAAGCTTTCTTT	CASSTRVSEAFF
NA	TRBJ2-7	NA	TRBV12-3/TRBV12-4	TGTGCCAGCAGTTTTCGCGCCGAGCAGTACTTC	CASSFRAEQYF
NA	TRBJ1-2	NA	TRBV5-1	TGCGCCAGCAGCTTTGGACAGAACTATGGCTACACCTTC	CASSFGQNYGYTF
NA	TRBJ1-6	NA	TRBV30	TGTGCCTGGAGTATTACAGTTAATTCACCCCTCCACTTT	CAWSITVNSPLHF
NA	TRBJ2-1	TRBD2	TRBV7-9	TGTGCCAGCAGCTTAACGGGAGGGTCGGATGAGCAGTTCTTC	CASSLTGGSDEQFF
NA	TRBJ2-3	TRBD2	TRBV2	TGTGCCAGCAGTGAAGGGACTAGCGGGCCAGATACGCAGTATTTT	CASSEGTSGPDTQYF
NA	TRBJ2-1	NA	TRBV6-2/TRBV6-3	TGTGCCAGCAGTTTACGAGTGGGGGCCCAAGAGCAGTTCTTC	CASSLRVGAQEQFF
NA	TRBJ1-2	NA	TRBV13	TGTGCCAGCAGCTCCCGCCGGGGGGCCTCCTCCATTCTAAGTGGCTACACCTTC	CASSSRRGASSILSGYTF
NA	TRBJ1-3	TRBD1	TRBV2	TGTGCCAGCAGAGACAGGGTGGTCGGAAACACCATATATTTT	CASRDRVVGNTIYF
NA	TRBJ1-1	NA	TRBV10-1	TGCGCCAGCTCTCCCCAGGGGATGGGGAACACTGAAGCTTTCTTT	CASSPQGMGNTEAFF
once	TRBJ1-6	TRBD1	TRBV6-5	TGTGCCACAGGGGGGACTCCTAAATCACCCCTCCACTTT	CATGGTPKSPLHF
NA	TRBJ2-1	TRBD1	TRBV7-9	TGTGCCAGCAGCTTGACAGGGGCCAGCAATGAGCAGTTCTTC	CASSLTGASNEQFF
NA	TRBJ1-3	TRBD1	TRBV19	TGTGCCAGCGGGGAGCGGACAGGCCCTGCGAGAAACACCATATATTTT	CASGERTGPARNTIYF
NA	TRBJ1-6	TRBD1	TRBV2	TGTGCCAGCAGTGAAGTAGGGACAGTCCACTTT	CASSEVGTVHF
NA	TRBJ2-7	TRBD1	TRBV18	TGTGCCAGCTCACTGGGACAGGTCAACGAGCAGTACTTC	CASSLGQVNEQYF
NA	TRBJ1-3	NA	TRBV18	TGTGCCAGCTCACCATATCGGGGAGAAGGTGGAAACACCATATATTTT	CASSPYRGEGGNTIYF
NA	TRBJ2-7	NA	TRBV13	TGTGCCAGCAGCTTAGGGCAGAACTACGAGCAGTACTTC	CASSLGQNYEQYF
NA	TRBJ2-7	NA	TRBV5-1	TGCGCCAGCAGTTACGGGCGGGACCCGCGGAAGTACTTC	CASSYGRDPRKYF
NA	TRBJ1-2	NA	TRBV1	TGCACCAGCAGCCAAGATCTGCTGGTGGCAGGCAATCAGTTCTATGGCTACACCTTC	CTSSQDLLVAGNQFYGYTF
NA	TRBJ2-6	NA	TRBV19	TGTGCCAGTAAGTTGTCAGGGCTTTCTGGGGCCAACGTCCTGACTTTC	CASKLSGLSGANVLTF
NA	TRBJ2-5	NA	TRBV11-2	TGTGCCAGCAGCTCACTTACAGGGCGGGAGACCCAGTACTTC	CASSSLTGRETQYF
NA	TRBJ1-5	NA	TRBV6-5	TGTGCCAGCCGTATTACAGGGAAGGGGCAGCCCCAGCATTTT	CASRITGKGQPQHF
NA	TRBJ1-1	TRBD1	TRBV5-4	TGTGCCAGCAGCTCATCGACAGGGGGAGGGGCTGAAGCTTTCTTT	CASSSSTGGGAEAFF
NA	TRBJ2-2	NA	TRBV11-2	TGTGCCAGCACTCCCCGGGGTGGGGTCGGGGAGCTGTTTTTT	CASTPRGGVGELFF
NA	TRBJ2-7	TRBD2	TRBV30	TGTGCCTGGAGTGTACCACTAGCGGGGGTGCACGAGCAGTACTTC	CAWSVPLAGVHEQYF
NA	TRBJ2-3	NA	TRBV5-8	TGTGCCAGCAGCTTGGGGCCGAGGCTCAAGTCAGATACGCAGTATTTT	CASSLGPRLKSDTQYF
NA	TRBJ1-1	NA	TRBV6-1	TGTGCCAGCAGTGATACGACAGGAGGCACTGAAGCTTTCTTT	CASSDTTGGTEAFF
NA	TRBJ2-7	TRBD1	TRBV18	TGTGCCAGCTCTGGGGACAGCAGCGAGCAGTACTTC	CASSGDSSEQYF
NA	TRBJ2-1	NA	TRBV29-1	TGCAGCGTTGAAGCGACGGCTAGCCAGTTCTTC	CSVEATASQFF